This TCR beta chain was identified during a study of CD8 T cells in ankylosing spondylitis. Study-level findings and limits: In ankylosing spondylitis blood, a motif of roughly eight highly homologous TCR beta variants appeared characteristic.

In the case of this clonotype: Its specificity is unknown.

V lost 2 bases to trimming and J lost 6 bases, with 10 bases between them. CDR3 length equals 13 residues. Quantitative 5'-RACE with molecular barcodes produced the TCR beta libraries. One entry per CDR3 protein results from TCRdb running MiXCR on the 5' RACE reads. The sample consists of more than 650,000 distinct CDR3 sequences, roughly 12% of them appearing once. Sample: blood, either unsorted or a sorted T cell fraction (not recorded which). This chain uses TRBV12-3 or TRBV12-4 with TRBJ1-1; no definite D call. This TCR was recovered from a male donor with ankylosing spondylitis. CDR3 DNA: TGTGCCAGCAGTTTAAATTTGGGGTCTGAAGCTTTCTTT. Protein: CASSLNLGSEAFF.